Here is one T cell receptor (beta chain) with its context. Its target is unknown. The assay was immunoSEQ multiplex PCR, and TCRdb's table has in-frame clones only and misses some. The sample includes 150,000 to 200,000 clones, about 90% seen only once; the top ten take approximately 5.9%. The data stem from a study of T cell responses to AZD1222 COVID-19 vaccine. General observations from the study: Regions 160-218 and 743-854 held dominance among vaccine-associated CD4 TCRs, which spanned spike. Females made up more of the donors, who were largely white British, and clonal diversity may have come out too low. Two doses of AZD1222 preceded a rise in Spike-specific TCR breadth and depth.

V lost 3 bases and J lost 7, with 7 bases in between. The CDR3 is made up of 12 amino acids. Germline V lookup: CDR1 LNHNV, CDR2 YYDKDF (reference sequence). Here the sequenced sample was peripheral blood, taken 28 days after the second AZD1222 dose. The chain is built from TRBV15 and TRBJ1-3, with D hard to call. The TCR originated in an adult who received the AZD1222 COVID-19 vaccine. DNA for the CDR3: TGTGCCACCAGCAGGGATTCTAACACCATATATTTT. It encodes CATSRDSNTIYF.